This TCR beta chain was recorded in a study of human T cells and chemical hapten exposure. Points on this clonotype: What it binds is unknown.

Notes on the study in general: TCRs exceeding a frequency of 1 in 1000 stayed unchanged under DPC sensitization.

Germline-derived CDR1 and CDR2 are DFQATT and SNEGSKA (reference sequence). The CDR3 totals 14 residues. The V and J ends lost 6 bases and 2 bases respectively, with 15 bases between them. TCRdb independently ran MiXCR on the RACE reads; one entry per CDR3 protein. The repertoire has 190,000 or so distinct CDR3 sequences, about 31% of them found once; the top ten carry nearly 3%. Regarding time point: pre-sensitization, week 0. Treatment of the sample: therapeutic diphenylcyclopropenone sensitization with weekly scalp DPC. Phlebotomy was performed prior to application of every patch test. This TCR was sampled from a woman in her twenties or thirties with alopecia areata. Some clones in this sample may be carry-over from other donors' samples. Sequenced here: whole blood, sampled in connection with sensitization to the hapten diphenylcyclopropenone (DPC). The J gene is TRBJ2-3, the V gene TRBV20-1; weak D call: TRBD2 (5 bases). DNA for the CDR3: TGCAGTGCCCCAATCGCGGGCGCCACAGATACGCAGTATTTT. It codes for CSAPIAGATDTQYF.